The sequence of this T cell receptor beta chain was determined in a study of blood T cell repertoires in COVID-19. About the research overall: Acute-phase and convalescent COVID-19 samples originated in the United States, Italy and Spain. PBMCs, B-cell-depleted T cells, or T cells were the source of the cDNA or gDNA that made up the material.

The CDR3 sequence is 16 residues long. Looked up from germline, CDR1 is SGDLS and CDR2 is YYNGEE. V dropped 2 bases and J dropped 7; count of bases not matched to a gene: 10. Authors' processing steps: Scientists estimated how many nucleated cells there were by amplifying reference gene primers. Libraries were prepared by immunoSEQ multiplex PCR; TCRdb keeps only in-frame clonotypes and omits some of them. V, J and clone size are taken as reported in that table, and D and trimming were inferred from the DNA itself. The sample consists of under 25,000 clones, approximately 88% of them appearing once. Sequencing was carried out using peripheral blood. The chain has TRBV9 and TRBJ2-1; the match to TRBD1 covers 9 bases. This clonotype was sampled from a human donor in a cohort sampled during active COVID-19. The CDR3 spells CASSVPGQGVGNEQFF. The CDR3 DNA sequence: TGTGCCAGCAGCGTCCCGGGACAGGGAGTAGGGAATGAGCAGTTCTTC.